Shown below are 11 T cell receptor beta chains from a single sample sequenced in a study of CD8 T cells in ankylosing spondylitis. Study observations and caveats: It appeared that ankylosing spondylitis blood was characterized by a TCR beta motif of roughly 8 highly homologous variants.

TCRdb processed the 5' RACE reads anew with MiXCR; each CDR3 protein has one entry. The table shows about 420,000 distinct CDR3 sequences, with 20% to 25% occurring only once. Their target antigens are unknown. The sample was blood, either unsorted or a sorted T cell fraction (not recorded which). These receptors originate from a male donor with ankylosing spondylitis.

As regards this clonotype: One end of the junction is discordant with germline, which a read error may explain. The V gene is TRBV5-8, the J gene TRBJ2-7; the match to TRBD2 covers 8 bases. Germline loops: CDR1 SGHTS, CDR2 YDEGEE. The CDR3 runs 15 residues. The CDR3 DNA is TGTGCCAGCACCTTGGGCACTAGCGGTCACTACGAGCAGTACTTC. Encoded protein: CASTLGTSGHYEQYF.

This clonotype was detected a few times. This sequence joins TRBV20-1 and TRBJ2-1; D uncertain. The CDR3 has 15 amino acids. The V gene lost 3 bases and the J gene lost 7 bases, with 19 bases spanning the gap. Germline V lookup: CDR1 DFQATT, CDR2 SNEGSKA (reference sequence). The CDR3 loop reads CSARALRASRNEQFF. In DNA, the CDR3 is TGCAGTGCTAGGGCTTTACGGGCCTCGAGGAATGAGCAGTTCTTC.

This clonotype has just a few counts. The rearrangement links TRBV10-1 to TRBJ2-1, with D unclear. This CDR3 is built from 16 residues. The germline gives CDR1 WNHNN, CDR2 SYGVQD (reference sequence). V was pared by 3 bases and J by 2 bases, with 14 bases between. The CDR3 sequence is CASSDPLDNPYNEQFF. CDR3 in DNA: TGCGCCAGCAGTGACCCCCTAGACAACCCCTACAATGAGCAGTTCTTC.

This rearrangement joins TRBV29-1 to TRBJ2-6; D tentatively reads TRBD1 or TRBD2 (6 bases each). CDR3 length equals 17 residues. V lost 3 bases and J lost 0, with 15 bases in between. Germline V gene data show CDR1 as SQVTM and CDR2 as ANQGSEA. In DNA, the CDR3 is TGCAGCGTTGACGGGGGCCAGTCCCGCTCTGGGGCCAACGTCCTGACTTTC. Its translation: CSVDGGQSRSGANVLTF. The full variable domain, its missing parts supplied by reference TRBV29-1 and TRBJ2-6, is SAVISQKPSRDICQRGTSLTIQCQVDSQVTMMFWYRQQPGQSLTLIATANQGSEATYESGFVIDKFPISRPNLTFSTLTVSNMSPEDSSIYLCSVDGGQSRSGANVLTFGAGSRLTVL.

This chain links TRBV6-4 with TRBJ1-1, with 7 bases that match TRBD1. Trimming took 6 bases from V and 0 from J; bases not matched to a gene: 4. Germline V gene sequence: CDR1 MRHNA, CDR2 SNTAGT. CDR3 length: 14 residues. This CDR3 is CASRRDSMNTEAFF. The CDR3 DNA reads TGTGCCAGCAGGAGGGACAGCATGAACACTGAAGCTTTCTTT.

V and J are TRBV20-1 and TRBJ1-5; TRBD1 might be the D (6 bases). The CDR3 has 15 residues. Germline lookup yields CDR1 DFQATT and CDR2 SNEGSKA (reference sequence). Trimming cost V 5 bases and J 0 bases, with 14 bases left between them. DNA for the CDR3: TGCAGTGCTGACCGGGACACCTATAGCAATCAGCCCCAGCATTTT. Translation: CSADRDTYSNQPQHF.

The chain carries TRBV20-1 and TRBJ2-7; the match to TRBD1 covers 7 bases. CDR1 is DFQATT, CDR2 SNEGSKA, per germline (reference sequence). This CDR3 is built from 15 residues. The V and J ends lost 1 base and 2 bases, in that order; junction bases with no gene match: 8. The DNA for the CDR3 is TGCAGTGCTAGAGGACACAGGGGACCAACCTACGAGCAGTACTTC. It is translated as CSARGHRGPTYEQYF.

The sample holds a few counts of this clonotype. This rearrangement joins TRBV27 to TRBJ1-2, with D uncertain. The CDR3 is made up of 14 amino acids. Trimming removed 3 bases from V and 4 bases from J, with 12 bases in between. Germline V gene sequence: CDR1 MNHEY, CDR2 SMNVEV (reference sequence). Written as DNA, the CDR3 is TGTGCCAGCAGTTTGAAGGGTTCGAGCTATGGCTACACCTTC. Its translation is CASSLKGSSYGYTF.

This clonotype occurred a few times. This sequence joins TRBV6-6 and TRBJ2-3, with D unclear. The V end was cut by 8 bases, the J end by 4 bases, with 7 bases between. The V gene's germline CDR1 is MNHNY and CDR2 SVGAGI (reference sequence). The CDR3 length is 11 residues. The CDR3 DNA sequence: TGTGCCAGCGGTTCCCCAGATACGCAGTATTTT. The encoded protein is CASGSPDTQYF.

The chain uses TRBV20-1 and TRBJ2-1; D remains ambiguous. CDR3 length equals 11 residues. Germline values: CDR1 DFQATT, CDR2 SNEGSKA (reference sequence). The ends were cut back, 3 bases at V and 7 bases at J, with 7 bases in the middle. CDR3 nucleotide sequence: TGCAGTGCTAGGCCCCTGAATGAGCAGTTCTTC. Its protein product is CSARPLNEQFF.

The genes are TRBV29-1 and TRBJ2-1; 13 bases are a match to TRBD2. This CDR3 is built from 13 residues. From germline, CDR1 is SQVTM and CDR2 ANQGSEA. V trimming: 8 bases; J trimming: 10 bases; junction bases outside the gene matches: 8. The CDR3 loop is CSLWTSGSGEQFF. The CDR3 region has the DNA TGCAGCTTGTGGACTAGCGGGAGCGGAGAGCAGTTCTTC.